The 4 T cell receptor beta chains listed next were all sequenced from one sample in a study of cytomegalovirus exposure and HLA in healthy donors. 60 Vbeta and 13 Jbeta primers were used in PCR. Repertoires were generated with immunoSEQ multiplex PCR, while TCRdb's copy carries only in-frame clones and drops some. The sample shows 180,000 or so clones, roughly 9.5% of them seen only once. Sequencing was performed on PBMCs. The receptors come from a woman aged 30 to 39 in good health and CMV-seropositive.

The chain carries TRBV14 and TRBJ2-7; D is possibly TRBD1 (5 bases). V lost 1 base, J lost 4 bases, and 17 bases lay in between. The CDR3 extends over 16 amino acids. CDR1 and CDR2 from the germline V gene are SGHDN and FVKESK. The CDR3 nucleotides read TGTGCCAGCAGCCAAGGTCCGAGCAGGGTGGGGTACGAGCAGTACTTC. This sequence encodes CASSQGPSRVGYEQYF.

This clone was seen more than once but under ten times. The chain combines TRBV5-5 with TRBJ2-2, with TRBD2 matching over 9 bases. V lost 5 bases, J lost 3 bases, and 8 bases stayed unmatched. The CDR3 totals 16 residues. Germline values: CDR1 SGHKS, CDR2 YYEKEE (reference sequence). The CDR3 reads CASSYSGSWDTGELFF. The DNA for the CDR3 is TGTGCCAGCAGTTATAGCGGGAGTTGGGACACCGGGGAGCTGTTTTTT. Based on the CDR3 plus reference TRBV5-5 and TRBJ2-2, the full variable domain is DAGVTQSPTHLIKTRGQQVTLRCSPISGHKSVSWYQQVLGQGPQFIFQYYEKEERGRGNFPDRFSARQFPNYSSELNVNALLLGDSALYLCASSYSGSWDTGELFFGEGSRLTVL.

The chain joins TRBV5-1 to TRBJ2-5; 9 bases are shared with TRBD2. Germline CDR1 SGHRS, CDR2 YFSETQ. The CDR3 sequence is 16 residues long. Unmatched junction bases numbered 11, after V lost 3 bases and J lost 5 bases. The CDR3 here is CASSYLAGASDETQYF. The CDR3 DNA is TGCGCCAGCAGCTATTTAGCGGGGGCCTCCGACGAGACCCAGTACTTC.

This clone has more than one count but fewer than ten. The gene calls are TRBV7-2 and TRBJ2-1; possibly TRBD2 for D (6 bases). The CDR3 is made up of 12 amino acids. Germline V CDR1 and CDR2: SGHTA, FQGNSA. V was trimmed by 4 bases and J by 9 bases, leaving 10 bases between them. The CDR3 loop is CASSSGTSEQFF. The CDR3 coding sequence is TGTGCCAGCAGCTCCGGGACTTCTGAGCAGTTCTTC.